Listed here are 16 T cell receptor beta chains from one sample, sequenced in a study of cytomegalovirus exposure and HLA in healthy donors. PCR used 60 Vbeta primers and 13 Jbeta primers. Sequenced by immunoSEQ multiplex PCR; TCRdb stores in-frame clones only, minus some. The sample has 130,000 to 150,000 clones, nearly 80% seen once. The sequencing input was PBMCs. The source is a man aged 35 to 55 in good health and CMV-seropositive.

V and J are TRBV5-4 and TRBJ1-1; D is ambiguous. The V gene lost 0 bases and the J gene lost 6 bases, with 9 bases spanning the gap. This CDR3 comprises 13 residues. The germline gives CDR1 SGHNT, CDR2 YYREEE (reference sequence). In DNA form, the CDR3 reads TGTGCCAGCAGCTTGGCGGGGAGGGCTGAAGCTTTCTTT. Encoded protein: CASSLAGRAEAFF.

This clone has a handful of counts. V and J are TRBV29-1 and TRBJ2-3; D unclear. Trimming pared 3 bases from V and 2 bases from J, leaving 9 bases between. Per germline, CDR1 SQVTM and CDR2 ANQGSEA. The CDR3 length is 13 residues. The CDR3 loop reads CSVDFSYTDTQYF. The CDR3 DNA follows: TGCAGCGTTGATTTTAGCTACACAGATACGCAGTATTTT.

This clone was detected a few times. The chain employs TRBV2 and TRBJ1-2; no clear D. The V gene lost 2 bases and the J gene lost 8 bases, with 9 bases spanning the gap. Germline V gene sequence: CDR1 SNHLY, CDR2 FYNNEI. The length of the CDR3 is 12 residues. CDR3 nucleotide sequence: TGTGCCAGCAGTGAATTCGGGGAGGGCTACACCTTC. It encodes CASSEFGEGYTF.

The chain employs TRBV5-4 and TRBJ2-5; D is perhaps TRBD1 (6 bases). The CDR3 has 15 amino acids. Germline V gene sequence: CDR1 SGHNT, CDR2 YYREEE (reference sequence). V lost 0 bases and J 5 bases, leaving 14 bases between the germline ends. The CDR3 reads CASSLAGTRQETQYF. The CDR3, as DNA: TGTGCCAGCAGCTTGGCCGGGACACGACAGGAGACCCAGTACTTC.

The J gene is TRBJ2-7, the V gene TRBV4-1, with D uncertain. This CDR3 comprises 15 residues. V was shortened by 0 bases and J by 2 bases, with 11 bases between the two germline ends. Looked up from germline, CDR1 is MGHRA and CDR2 is YSYEKL. This chain's CDR3 is CASSQERSYAYEQYF. Here the CDR3 DNA reads TGCGCCAGCAGCCAAGAACGGTCCTACGCCTACGAGCAGTACTTC.

The chain recombines TRBV5-1 with TRBJ2-7; 14 nucleotides align to TRBD2. The CDR3 is 19 residues long. Germline V CDR1 and CDR2: SGHRS, YFSETQ. The junction had 12 bases not matched to a gene; V was cut back by 4 bases and J by 0 bases. The CDR3 is CASSGGLAGGPISSYEQYF. The CDR3 nucleotides are TGCGCCAGCAGCGGAGGACTAGCGGGAGGCCCAATTTCCTCCTACGAGCAGTACTTC.

V gene TRBV9 combines with J gene TRBJ1-1; 8 positions match TRBD1. The CDR3 length is 15 residues. V was clipped by 3 bases and J by 0 bases; unmatched bases: 4. Germline lookup yields CDR1 SGDLS and CDR2 YYNGEE. The CDR3 here is CASSGTGTMNTEAFF. The CDR3 region has the DNA TGTGCCAGCAGCGGGACAGGGACTATGAACACTGAAGCTTTCTTT.

In its sample, this clone was seen a few times. A read error may produce the germline difference seen at one junction end. The rearrangement joins TRBV6-1 to TRBJ1-1, with 8 positions matching TRBD1. This CDR3 spans 15 amino acids. In germline, CDR1 is MNHNS, CDR2 SASEGT. CDR3 DNA sequence: TGTGCCAGCAGTCAAGCCGGGACAGGATCCACTGAAGCTTTCTTT. It specifies CASSQAGTGSTEAFF.

This clone has just a few counts. CDR3 sequence: CASSVEPVNTEAFF. The CDR3 DNA follows: TGTGCCAGCAGCGTAGAACCAGTAAACACTGAAGCTTTCTTT. The gene calls are TRBV9 and TRBJ1-1; D remains unclear. This CDR3 region has 14 residues. The V gene lost 0 bases and the J gene lost 2 bases, with 8 bases spanning the gap. CDR1 and CDR2 (germline): SGDLS, YYNGEE.

This chain links TRBV10-1 with TRBJ2-7; 9 bases map to TRBD2. CDR1 is WNHNN and CDR2 is SYGVQD in the germline V gene (reference sequence). V was pared by 6 bases and J by 0 bases, with 6 bases of the junction left unmatched. The CDR3 consists of 15 residues. In DNA form, the CDR3 reads TGCGCCAGCAGCGCAGTTAGCGGGAGCTCCTACGAGCAGTACTTC. Translation gives CASSAVSGSSYEQYF.

This sequence joins TRBV23-1 and TRBJ2-5; D might be TRBD2 (6 bases). TRBV23-1 is flagged as an ORF with uncertain function. V was clipped by 8 bases and J by 5 bases, with 15 bases between them. The CDR3 is 13 amino acids. The CDR3 DNA reads as TGCGCCAGCCCCTCAGAAGGGAGGGAGACCCAGTACTTC. The encoded protein is CASPSEGRETQYF.

V and J are TRBV5-1 and TRBJ2-1; 11 bases agree with TRBD2. The CDR3 sequence is 15 residues long. Germline trimming cut 1 base from V and 8 bases from J; bases unmatched to any gene: 5. Germline CDR1 SGHRS, CDR2 YFSETQ. The CDR3 is CASSLTSGSGHEQFF. The CDR3 DNA follows: TGCGCCAGCAGCTTGACTAGCGGGAGTGGGCATGAGCAGTTCTTC.

The chain has TRBV7-3 and TRBJ2-7, with 8 nucleotides matching TRBD2. The CDR3 runs to 14 residues. CDR1 SGHTA and CDR2 FQGTGA come from the germline V gene. The trim removed 4 bases at V and 6 bases at J, leaving 8 bases unmatched. The CDR3 coding sequence is TGTGCCAGCAGCTCCGGGACTAGGGGAGGCGAGCAGTACTTC. Encoded protein: CASSSGTRGGEQYF.

In its sample, this clone was seen once. The chain joins TRBV6-5 to TRBJ1-2, with D unclear. The CDR3 has 13 amino acids. Germline V lookup: CDR1 MNHEY, CDR2 SVGAGI. V lost 6 bases, J lost 7 bases, and 15 bases lay in between. CDR3 bases: TGTGCCAGCAGCCCTACAGCTGCCCGTGGCTACACCTTC. Residues: CASSPTAARGYTF.

The chain is built from TRBV28 and TRBJ1-5; 10 bases align to TRBD1. This CDR3 is 14 amino acids long. Germline loops: CDR1 MDHEN, CDR2 SYDVKM. After removal of 5 bases from V and 9 bases from J, the junction contained 7 bases not matched to a gene. As DNA, the CDR3 is TGTGCCAGCAGTCACGACAGGGGGCTAAGGCCCCAGCATTTT. This translates into CASSHDRGLRPQHF.

The J gene is TRBJ2-5, the V gene TRBV9; 14 positions agree with TRBD2. The V segment lost 8 bases and the J segment 2 bases; nucleotides outside the gene matches: 8. Germline values: CDR1 SGDLS, CDR2 YYNGEE. The CDR3 has 16 residues. This chain's CDR3 is CASGTSGSLRQETQYF. The CDR3 region has the DNA TGTGCCAGTGGGACTAGCGGGAGTTTGAGGCAAGAGACCCAGTACTTC. Combining the CDR3 with reference TRBV9 and TRBJ2-5 gives the whole variable domain DSGVTQTPKHLITATGQRVTLRCSPRSGDLSVYWYQQSLDQGLQFLIQYYNGEERAKGNILERFSAQQFPDLHSELNLSSLELGDSALYFCASGTSGSLRQETQYFGPGTRLLVL.